These 27 T cell receptor beta chains share one sample of origin, sequenced in a study of blood T cell repertoires in COVID-19. The table came from immunoSEQ multiplex PCR; TCRdb's copy has only in-frame clones and leaves some out. The data contain around 94,000 clones, over 85% of them singletons. Sequences were obtained from peripheral blood. The receptors stem from a woman between 45 and 65 years old with COVID-19, enrolled during active disease.

This clone is a singleton in its sample. The J gene is TRBJ1-3, the V gene TRBV9; the match to TRBD1 covers 8 bases. The CDR3 has 15 residues. Germline trimming cut 3 bases from V and 7 bases from J; bases unmatched to any gene: 9. CDR1 and CDR2 (germline): SGDLS, YYNGEE. The DNA for the CDR3 is TGTGCCAGCAGCGCTTGGACAGGGACCGTGAACACCATATATTTT. It codes for CASSAWTGTVNTIYF.

This clone showed up just once. This rearrangement joins TRBV12-5 to TRBJ1-6; 9 bases agree with TRBD1. The CDR3 consists of 17 residues. V shed 4 bases, J shed 0 bases, and the junction held 4 bases outside the gene matches. The germline gives CDR1 LGHNT, CDR2 FRNRAP. CDR3 sequence (DNA): TGTGCTAGTGGTTGGACGACAGGGGGCTCCTATAATTCACCCCTCCACTTT. This translates into CASGWTTGGSYNSPLHF.

The V and J genes are TRBV6-5 and TRBJ2-3, with 8 bases aligning to TRBD2. V was clipped by 8 bases and J by 3 bases; unmatched bases: 10. The CDR3 has 15 amino acids. CDR1 and CDR2 from the germline V gene are MNHEY and SVGAGI. CDR3 protein: CASRSWRGVTDTQYF. CDR3 coding DNA: TGTGCCAGCCGGAGTTGGCGGGGGGTTACAGATACGCAGTATTTT.

The chain joins TRBV5-1 to TRBJ2-1; TRBD2 is a possible D gene (6 bases). Germline loops: CDR1 SGHRS, CDR2 YFSETQ. The CDR3 loop spans 16 amino acids. The V gene lost 0 bases and the J gene lost 6 bases, with 16 bases spanning the gap. The CDR3 here is CASSLVGVSGLNEQFF. Here the CDR3 DNA reads TGCGCCAGCAGCTTGGTCGGGGTCTCGGGACTCAATGAGCAGTTCTTC. The complete variable domain, with remaining parts taken from reference TRBV5-1 and TRBJ2-1, reads KAGVTQTPRYLIKTRGQQVTLSCSPISGHRSVSWYQQTPGQGLQFLFEYFSETQRNKGNFPGRFSGRQFSNSRSEMNVSTLELGDSALYLCASSLVGVSGLNEQFFGPGTRLTVL.

The rearrangement links TRBV3-1 (or the pseudogene TRBV3-2) to TRBJ2-6; no firm D call. Germline lookup yields CDR1 LGHDT and CDR2 YNNKEL (reference sequence). Trimming removed 2 bases at V and 2 bases at J, with 7 bases between. This CDR3 is built from 15 residues. The CDR3 loop reads CASSQSQAGANVLTF. The CDR3 coding sequence is TGTGCCAGCAGCCAAAGTCAGGCTGGGGCCAACGTCCTGACTTTC.

This clone appeared a single time. The J gene is TRBJ1-1, the V gene TRBV30, with D possibly TRBD1 on 5 matching bases. The CDR3 has 13 residues. V lost 3 bases to trimming and J lost 0 bases, with 8 bases between them. Per the germline V gene, CDR1 is GTSNPN and CDR2 is SVGIG (reference sequence). CDR3 protein: CAWSRALNTEAFF. The CDR3 nucleotides read TGTGCCTGGAGCAGGGCCCTGAACACTGAAGCTTTCTTT.

This chain uses TRBV24-1 with TRBJ2-5, with D perhaps matching TRBD2 (6 bases). The CDR3 runs to 14 residues. With 1 base removed from V and 5 bases from J, the gap between germline ends came to 10 bases. In germline, CDR1 is KGHDR, CDR2 SFDVKD. CDR3 loop: CATSDLASAETQYF. The CDR3 nucleotides read TGTGCCACCAGTGATTTAGCTAGCGCGGAGACCCAGTACTTC.

The V gene is TRBV24-1, the J gene TRBJ2-3; 10 nucleotides line up with TRBD1. This CDR3 is built from 16 residues. J lost 5 bases, V lost 4 bases, and 8 bases had no gene match. CDR1 and CDR2 (germline): KGHDR, SFDVKD. The CDR3 loop is CATSDPSGQGVDTQYF. As DNA, the CDR3 is TGTGCCACCAGTGACCCGTCCGGACAGGGGGTAGATACGCAGTATTTT.

The chain recombines TRBV19 with TRBJ1-1, with D unresolved. Between the trimmed V and J ends, which lost 5 bases and 7 bases, there was a span of 11 bases. This CDR3 is built from 12 residues. Germline CDR1 LNHDA, CDR2 SQIVND (reference sequence). CDR3 residues: CASSVRAGEAFF. DNA for the CDR3: TGTGCCAGTAGTGTCCGAGCTGGTGAAGCTTTCTTT. Combining the CDR3 with reference TRBV19 and TRBJ1-1 gives the whole variable domain DGGITQSPKYLFRKEGQNVTLSCEQNLNHDAMYWYRQDPGQGLRLIYYSQIVNDFQKGDIAEGYSVSREKKESFPLTVTSAQKNPTAFYLCASSVRAGEAFFGQGTRLTVV.

The chain employs TRBV28 and TRBJ2-3, with D perhaps matching TRBD2 (6 bases). The germline V and J ends were trimmed by 6 bases and 6 bases, with 16 bases remaining between them. Germline V CDR1 and CDR2: MDHEN, SYDVKM. The CDR3 totals 14 residues. The CDR3 DNA sequence: TGTGCCAGCAGCCAGTGGAGGGCAGCCGATACGCAGTATTTT. Protein sequence: CASSQWRAADTQYF.

This chain joins TRBV24-1 and TRBJ2-5; the D is unclear. The V gene's germline CDR1 is KGHDR and CDR2 SFDVKD. V gave up 2 bases and J gave up 4 bases, with 4 bases separating them. This CDR3 comprises 12 residues. DNA for the CDR3: TGTGCCACCAGTGATTCCCGAGAGACCCAGTACTTC. As protein: CATSDSRETQYF.

This chain joins TRBV9 and TRBJ1-6, with 11 nucleotides matching TRBD1. Germline loops: CDR1 SGDLS, CDR2 YYNGEE. Trimming cost V 6 bases and J 4 bases; bases outside gene matches: 9. The CDR3 loop spans 17 amino acids. The CDR3 loop is CASTPGDRGKYNSPLHF. The CDR3 DNA is TGTGCCAGCACCCCCGGGGACAGGGGGAAATATAATTCACCCCTCCACTTT. Drawing the rest from reference TRBV9 and TRBJ1-6, the complete variable domain is DSGVTQTPKHLITATGQRVTLRCSPRSGDLSVYWYQQSLDQGLQFLIQYYNGEERAKGNILERFSAQQFPDLHSELNLSSLELGDSALYFCASTPGDRGKYNSPLHFGNGTRLTVT.

The chain joins TRBV7-2 to TRBJ2-7; possibly TRBD2 for D (6 bases). Trimming stripped 5 bases from V and 3 bases from J, with 11 bases between. The CDR3 runs 13 residues. In germline, CDR1 is SGHTA, CDR2 FQGNSA. CDR3 in DNA: TGTGCCAGCAGCCCAGTGGGAGGCTACGAGCAGTACTTC. It translates to CASSPVGGYEQYF.

This rearrangement joins TRBV11-2 to TRBJ1-1, with TRBD1 as a possible D gene (5 bases). In germline, CDR1 is SGHAT, CDR2 FQNNGV. Trimming removed 5 bases at V and 2 bases at J, with 15 bases between. This CDR3 contains 15 residues. DNA for the CDR3: TGTGCCAGCAGCCTCTTACAGGTCGGAAACACTGAAGCTTTCTTT. Protein: CASSLLQVGNTEAFF.

J is TRBJ1-5 and V is TRBV19, with 8 positions matching TRBD1. Germline V gene data show CDR1 as LNHDA and CDR2 as SQIVND (reference sequence). The CDR3 runs to 17 residues. J lost 3 bases, V lost 3 bases, and 10 bases had no gene match. CDR3 DNA sequence: TGTGCCAGTAGTATCTCGTATGGGGACAGGAACAATCAGCCCCAGCATTTT. Its translation is CASSISYGDRNNQPQHF.

This chain links TRBV6-5 with TRBJ2-1; the D gene is possibly TRBD1 (6 bases). V lost 6 bases and J 4 bases, leaving 10 bases between the germline ends. The CDR3 has 13 residues. Germline CDR1 MNHEY, CDR2 SVGAGI. The CDR3 bases are TGTGCCAGCAGATACGGACAGTACAATGAGCAGTTCTTC. Translating it yields CASRYGQYNEQFF.

The chain links TRBV9 to TRBJ1-1; D ambiguous. This CDR3 is 15 amino acids long. Germline values: CDR1 SGDLS, CDR2 YYNGEE. V was shortened by 6 bases and J by 3 bases, with 18 bases between the two germline ends. This chain's CDR3 is CASTSRTVGDTEAFF. CDR3 nucleotides: TGTGCCAGCACCAGTAGGACCGTCGGGGACACTGAAGCTTTCTTT.

This chain uses TRBV7-2 with TRBJ1-5, with no clear D. V lost 2 bases, J lost 1 base, and 9 bases lay in between. There are 15 residues in the CDR3. Germline V gives CDR1 SGHTA, CDR2 FQGNSA. The CDR3 here is CASSLLWESNQPQHF. The CDR3, as DNA: TGTGCCAGCAGCTTATTGTGGGAGAGCAATCAGCCCCAGCATTTT.

The rearrangement links TRBV19 to TRBJ1-5; 9 nucleotides match TRBD1. CDR1 and CDR2 (germline): LNHDA, SQIVND (reference sequence). The CDR3 has 18 amino acids. Trimming removed 3 bases from V and 4 bases from J; junction bases left unmatched: 13. This chain's CDR3 is CASSIRAFRTGDNQPQHF. The CDR3 DNA is TGTGCCAGTAGTATTAGAGCCTTTCGGACAGGGGATAATCAGCCCCAGCATTTT.

The J gene is TRBJ2-6, the V gene TRBV6-5, with 7 bases that match TRBD1. CDR3 size: 15 residues. The junction had 7 bases not matched to a gene; V was cut back by 6 bases and J by 5 bases. Germline V gene data show CDR1 as MNHEY and CDR2 as SVGAGI. This CDR3 reads CASRGPGQWANVLTF. The CDR3 bases are TGTGCCAGCAGGGGCCCGGGACAGTGGGCCAACGTCCTGACTTTC.

The chain has TRBV28 and TRBJ1-4; possibly TRBD1 for D (5 bases). Trimming took 4 bases from V and 3 from J, leaving 12 bases between them. The CDR3 length is 15 residues. CDR1 MDHEN and CDR2 SYDVKM come from the germline V gene. The chain's CDR3 is CASSSTGNPNEKLFF. Here the CDR3 DNA reads TGTGCCAGCAGTTCCACAGGCAACCCTAATGAAAAACTGTTTTTT.

The chain carries TRBV11-2 and TRBJ1-6; a weak D match, TRBD1 (5 bases). Trimming took 0 bases from V and 7 from J, leaving 7 bases between them. CDR1 and CDR2 (germline): SGHAT, FQNNGV. The CDR3 is made up of 14 amino acids. The CDR3 DNA sequence: TGTGCCAGCAGCTTAGATCGGGGGAATTCACCCCTCCACTTT. Its protein is CASSLDRGNSPLHF.

V usage is TRBV5-4 and J usage is TRBJ1-1; 12 bases align to TRBD1. Unmatched junction bases numbered 4, after V lost 4 bases and J lost 9 bases. The CDR3 sequence is 13 residues long. Germline CDR1 reads SGHNT; CDR2 reads YYREEE (reference sequence). DNA for the CDR3: TGTGCCAGCAGCGACCGGGACAGGGGGCAAGCTTTCTTT. The encoded protein is CASSDRDRGQAFF.

The rearrangement uses TRBV11-2 and TRBJ2-1; 8 bases match TRBD2. The CDR3 totals 16 residues. Per germline, CDR1 SGHAT and CDR2 FQNNGV. The ends lost 1 base at V and 3 bases at J; junction bases unmatched: 5. CDR3 nucleotide sequence: TGTGCCAGCAGCTTAGGAGTTAGCGGGGTCTACAATGAGCAGTTCTTC. It encodes CASSLGVSGVYNEQFF.

V gene TRBV2 combines with J gene TRBJ1-2; maybe TRBD1 (5 bases). This CDR3 contains 15 residues. The V and J ends lost 3 bases and 4 bases respectively, with 15 bases between them. In germline, CDR1 is SNHLY, CDR2 FYNNEI. The CDR3 coding sequence is TGTGCCAGCAGTGAGGACATCCTCCGCGTCTATGGCTACACCTTC. It codes for CASSEDILRVYGYTF.

This clone was seen once. The chain combines TRBV27 with TRBJ1-1; D is undetermined. V lost 6 bases to trimming and J lost 4 bases, with 12 bases between them. This CDR3 comprises 13 residues. Germline V gives CDR1 MNHEY, CDR2 SMNVEV (reference sequence). The chain's CDR3 is CASSNSLLTEAFF. The CDR3 region has the DNA TGTGCCAGCAGCAACAGTTTACTCACTGAAGCTTTCTTT.

This clone has a handful of counts. The rearrangement uses TRBV7-2 and TRBJ2-7; D is possibly TRBD1 (6 bases). Germline CDR1 reads SGHTA; CDR2 reads FQGNSA. With 3 bases removed from V and 1 base from J, the gap between germline ends came to 16 bases. This CDR3 spans 16 amino acids. CDR3 residues: CASSFGYRVGSYEQYV. The CDR3 nucleotides are TGTGCCAGCAGCTTCGGTTACAGGGTTGGATCCTACGAGCAGTACGTC.